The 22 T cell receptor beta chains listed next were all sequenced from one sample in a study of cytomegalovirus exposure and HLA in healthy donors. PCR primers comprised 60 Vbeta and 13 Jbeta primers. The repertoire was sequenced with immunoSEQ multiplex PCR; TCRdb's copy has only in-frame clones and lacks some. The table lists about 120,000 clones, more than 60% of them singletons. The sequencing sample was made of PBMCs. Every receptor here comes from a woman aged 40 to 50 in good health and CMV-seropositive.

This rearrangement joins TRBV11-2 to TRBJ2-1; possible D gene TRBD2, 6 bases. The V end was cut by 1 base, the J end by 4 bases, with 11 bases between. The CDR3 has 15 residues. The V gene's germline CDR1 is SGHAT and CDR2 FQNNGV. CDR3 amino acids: CASSLGSGVYNEQFF. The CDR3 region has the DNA TGTGCCAGCAGCTTAGGTAGCGGTGTTTACAATGAGCAGTTCTTC.

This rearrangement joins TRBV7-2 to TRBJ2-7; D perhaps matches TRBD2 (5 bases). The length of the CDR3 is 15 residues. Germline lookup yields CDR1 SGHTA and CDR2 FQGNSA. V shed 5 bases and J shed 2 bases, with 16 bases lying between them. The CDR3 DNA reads TGTGCCAGCAGCGAGAGCCGGGGTCCTCCCTACGAGCAGTACTTC. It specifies CASSESRGPPYEQYF.

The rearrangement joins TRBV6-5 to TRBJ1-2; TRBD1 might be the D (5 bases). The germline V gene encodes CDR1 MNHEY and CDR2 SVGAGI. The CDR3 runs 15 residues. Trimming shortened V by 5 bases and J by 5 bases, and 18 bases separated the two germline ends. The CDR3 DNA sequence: TGTGCCAGCAGTCCCATCGGAGGGACGGAATATGGCTACACCTTC. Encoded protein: CASSPIGGTEYGYTF.

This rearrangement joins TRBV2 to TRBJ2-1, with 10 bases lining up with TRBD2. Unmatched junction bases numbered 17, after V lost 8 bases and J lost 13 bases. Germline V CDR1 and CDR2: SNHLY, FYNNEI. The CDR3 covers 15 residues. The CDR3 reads CASATGRSSGSTQFF. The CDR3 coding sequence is TGTGCCAGCGCTACCGGGAGGTCTAGCGGGAGCACTCAGTTCTTC.

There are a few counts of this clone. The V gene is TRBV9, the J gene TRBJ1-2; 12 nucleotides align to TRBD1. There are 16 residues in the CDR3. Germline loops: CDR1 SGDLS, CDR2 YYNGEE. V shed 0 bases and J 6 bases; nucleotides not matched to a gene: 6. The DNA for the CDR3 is TGTGCCAGCAGCGTAGGAGGGACAGGGGGCCTCGATGGCTACACCTTC. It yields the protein CASSVGGTGGLDGYTF.

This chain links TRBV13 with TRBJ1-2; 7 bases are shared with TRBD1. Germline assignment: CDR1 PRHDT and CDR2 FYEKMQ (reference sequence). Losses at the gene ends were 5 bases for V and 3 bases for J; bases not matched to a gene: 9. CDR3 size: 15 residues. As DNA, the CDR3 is TGTGCCAGCAGCGCAGGACAGGACTGGGACTATGGCTACACCTTC. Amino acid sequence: CASSAGQDWDYGYTF.

For the CDR3, the DNA is TGTGCCAGCAGCCCTGGTAGCCATGGCAATCAGCCCCAGCATTTT. Its translation is CASSPGSHGNQPQHF. This chain links TRBV14 with TRBJ1-5; the D is unclear. The CDR3 loop spans 15 amino acids. The ends were cut back, 4 bases at V and 2 bases at J, with 12 bases in the middle. Germline CDR1 SGHDN, CDR2 FVKESK.

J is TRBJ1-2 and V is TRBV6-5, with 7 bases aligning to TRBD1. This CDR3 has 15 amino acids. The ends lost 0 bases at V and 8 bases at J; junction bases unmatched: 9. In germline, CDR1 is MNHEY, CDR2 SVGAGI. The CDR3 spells CASSYSRGPLGGYTF. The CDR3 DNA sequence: TGTGCCAGCAGTTACTCGAGGGGGCCCCTGGGGGGCTACACCTTC.

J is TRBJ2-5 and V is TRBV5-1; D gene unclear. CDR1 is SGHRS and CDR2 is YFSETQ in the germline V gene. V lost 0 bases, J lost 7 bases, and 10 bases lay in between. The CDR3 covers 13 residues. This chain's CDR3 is CASSLDPPGTQYF. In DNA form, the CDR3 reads TGCGCCAGCAGCTTGGACCCGCCAGGGACCCAGTACTTC.

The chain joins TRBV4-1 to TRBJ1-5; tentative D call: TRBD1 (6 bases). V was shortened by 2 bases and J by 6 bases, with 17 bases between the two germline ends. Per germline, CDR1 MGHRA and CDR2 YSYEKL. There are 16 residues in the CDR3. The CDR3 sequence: CASSQITGSEGQPQHF. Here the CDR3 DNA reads TGCGCCAGCAGCCAAATCACAGGGTCAGAGGGTCAGCCCCAGCATTTT.

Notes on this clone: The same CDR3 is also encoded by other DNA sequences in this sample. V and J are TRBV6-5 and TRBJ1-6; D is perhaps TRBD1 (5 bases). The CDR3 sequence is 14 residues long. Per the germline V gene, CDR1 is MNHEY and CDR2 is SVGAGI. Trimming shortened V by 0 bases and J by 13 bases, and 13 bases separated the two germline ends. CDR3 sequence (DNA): TGTGCCAGCAGTTACTCGACAGTCAGTTCCCCCCTCCACTTT. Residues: CASSYSTVSSPLHF.

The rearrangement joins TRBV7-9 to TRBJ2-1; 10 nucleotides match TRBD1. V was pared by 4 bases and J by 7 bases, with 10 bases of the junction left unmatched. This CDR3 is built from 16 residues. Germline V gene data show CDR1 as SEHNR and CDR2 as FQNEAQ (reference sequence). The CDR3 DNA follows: TGTGCCAGCAGCTCTCCCCCGGGACAGGGGTCGAATGAGCAGTTCTTC. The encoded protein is CASSSPPGQGSNEQFF. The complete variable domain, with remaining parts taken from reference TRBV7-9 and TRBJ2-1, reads DTGVSQNPRHKITKRGQNVTFRCDPISEHNRLYWYRQTLGQGPEFLTYFQNEAQLEKSRLLSDRFSAERPKGSFSTLEIQRTEQGDSAMYLCASSSPPGQGSNEQFFGPGTRLTVL.

This chain's CDR3 is CASRLAGHNEQFF. The DNA of the CDR3 is TGCGCCAGCAGACTAGCGGGCCACAATGAGCAGTTCTTC. The genes are TRBV10-2 and TRBJ2-1; 9 bases fit TRBD2. The CDR3 runs to 13 residues. V trimming: 6 bases; J trimming: 5 bases; junction bases outside the gene matches: 2. Germline CDR1 is WSHSY and CDR2 is SAAADI.

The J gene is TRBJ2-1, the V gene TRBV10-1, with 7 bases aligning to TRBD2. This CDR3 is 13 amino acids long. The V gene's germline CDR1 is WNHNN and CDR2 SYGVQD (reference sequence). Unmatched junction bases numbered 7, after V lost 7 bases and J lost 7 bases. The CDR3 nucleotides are TGCGCCAGCACTCTACTAGCGAGTAATGAGCAGTTCTTC. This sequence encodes CASTLLASNEQFF.

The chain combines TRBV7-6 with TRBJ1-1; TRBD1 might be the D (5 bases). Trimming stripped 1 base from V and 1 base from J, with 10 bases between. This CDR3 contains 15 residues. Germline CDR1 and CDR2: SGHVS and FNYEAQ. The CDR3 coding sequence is TGTGCCAGCAGCTTAGGGCGCAGGGAGAACACTGAAGCTTTCTTT. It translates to CASSLGRRENTEAFF. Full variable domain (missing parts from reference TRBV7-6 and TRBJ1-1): GAGVSQSPRYKVTKRGQDVALRCDPISGHVSLYWYRQALGQGPEFLTYFNYEAQQDKSGLPNDRFSAERPEGSISTLTIQRTEQRDSAMYRCASSLGRRENTEAFFGQGTRLTVV.

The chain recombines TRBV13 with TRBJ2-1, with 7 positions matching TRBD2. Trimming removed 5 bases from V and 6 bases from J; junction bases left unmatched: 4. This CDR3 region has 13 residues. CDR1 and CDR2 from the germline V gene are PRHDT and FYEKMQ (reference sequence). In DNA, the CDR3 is TGTGCCAGCAGCCCCTGGGGGGGCAATGAGCAGTTCTTC. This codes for CASSPWGGNEQFF.

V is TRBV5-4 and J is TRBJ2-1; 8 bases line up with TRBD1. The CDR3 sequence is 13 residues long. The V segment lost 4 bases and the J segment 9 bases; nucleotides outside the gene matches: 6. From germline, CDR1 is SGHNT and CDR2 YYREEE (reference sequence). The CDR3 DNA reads TGTGCCAGCAGCAGGGACAGGTTTACTGAGCAGTTCTTC. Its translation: CASSRDRFTEQFF.

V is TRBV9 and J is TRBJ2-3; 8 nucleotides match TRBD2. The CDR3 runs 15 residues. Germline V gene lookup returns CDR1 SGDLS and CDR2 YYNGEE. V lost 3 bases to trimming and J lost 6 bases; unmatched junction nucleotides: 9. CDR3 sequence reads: CASSETSGSPDTQYF. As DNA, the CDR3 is TGTGCCAGCAGCGAGACGAGCGGGAGTCCCGATACGCAGTATTTT.

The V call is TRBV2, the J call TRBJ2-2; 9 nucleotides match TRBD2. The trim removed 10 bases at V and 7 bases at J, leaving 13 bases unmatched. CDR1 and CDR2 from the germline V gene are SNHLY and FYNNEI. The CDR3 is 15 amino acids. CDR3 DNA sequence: TGTGCCACTAGTGTGGAGGGACTAGCAAGCGGGGAGCTGTTTTTT. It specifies CATSVEGLASGELFF.

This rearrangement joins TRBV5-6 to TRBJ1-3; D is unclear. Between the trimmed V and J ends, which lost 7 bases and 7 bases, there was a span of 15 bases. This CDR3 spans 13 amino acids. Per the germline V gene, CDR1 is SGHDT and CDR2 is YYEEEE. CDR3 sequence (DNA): TGTGCCAGCGCATTATGGCCCCAGAACACCATATATTTT. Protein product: CASALWPQNTIYF.

The CDR3 DNA sequence: TGTGCCAGCAGATCACCGAGCTCCTACGAGCAGTACTTC. Protein: CASRSPSSYEQYF. The chain links TRBV6-6 to TRBJ2-7; no clear D gene. V was trimmed by 6 bases and J by 0 bases, leaving 9 bases between them. Germline CDR1 reads MNHNY; CDR2 reads SVGAGI (reference sequence). This CDR3 is 13 amino acids long.

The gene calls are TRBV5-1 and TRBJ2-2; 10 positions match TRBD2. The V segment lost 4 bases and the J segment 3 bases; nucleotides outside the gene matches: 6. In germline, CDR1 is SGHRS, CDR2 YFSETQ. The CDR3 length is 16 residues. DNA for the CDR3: TGCGCCAGCAGCCAGCTAGCGGGAGAGGACACCGGGGAGCTGTTTTTT. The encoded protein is CASSQLAGEDTGELFF. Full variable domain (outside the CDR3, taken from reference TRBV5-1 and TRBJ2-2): KAGVTQTPRYLIKTRGQQVTLSCSPISGHRSVSWYQQTPGQGLQFLFEYFSETQRNKGNFPGRFSGRQFSNSRSEMNVSTLELGDSALYLCASSQLAGEDTGELFFGEGSRLTVL.